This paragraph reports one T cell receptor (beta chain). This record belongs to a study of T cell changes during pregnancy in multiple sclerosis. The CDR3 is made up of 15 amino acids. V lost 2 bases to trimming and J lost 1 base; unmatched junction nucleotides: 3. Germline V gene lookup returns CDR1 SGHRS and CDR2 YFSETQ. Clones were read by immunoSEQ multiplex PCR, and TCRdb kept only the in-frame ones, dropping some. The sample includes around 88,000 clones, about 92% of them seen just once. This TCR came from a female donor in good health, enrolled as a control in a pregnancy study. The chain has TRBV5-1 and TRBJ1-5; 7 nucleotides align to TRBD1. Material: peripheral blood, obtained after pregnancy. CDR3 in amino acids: CASSFEGQSNQPQHF. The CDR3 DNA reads TGCGCCAGCAGCTTCGAGGGACAGAGCAATCAGCCCCAGCATTTT. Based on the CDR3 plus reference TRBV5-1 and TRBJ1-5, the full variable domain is KAGVTQTPRYLIKTRGQQVTLSCSPISGHRSVSWYQQTPGQGLQFLFEYFSETQRNKGNFPGRFSGRQFSNSRSEMNVSTLELGDSALYLCASSFEGQSNQPQHFGDGTRLSIL.